The 24 T cell receptor beta chains below were found in one sample sequenced in a study of blood T cell repertoires in COVID-19. TCRdb's copy holds only in-frame clones and misses some; the assay was immunoSEQ multiplex PCR. The data contain some 90,000 clones, roughly 85% of them singletons. Input material: peripheral blood. The receptors come from a woman aged 55-70 years with COVID-19, enrolled during active disease.

V usage is TRBV19 and J usage is TRBJ1-3; 9 nucleotides match TRBD1. With V trimmed by 6 bases and J by 4 bases, 4 bases remained unmatched. The CDR3 is made up of 14 amino acids. In germline, CDR1 is LNHDA, CDR2 SQIVND (reference sequence). The CDR3 DNA follows: TGTGCCAGTAGGCGGACAGGGGAAGGAAACACCATATATTTT. Protein product: CASRRTGEGNTIYF.

This clone appeared a single time. The gene calls are TRBV6-2 or TRBV6-3 and TRBJ1-2, with a tentative D call TRBD1 (5 bases). Trimming left V 5 bases short and J 5 bases short, with 24 bases between. CDR1 is MNHEY, CDR2 SVGEGT, per germline. The CDR3 spans 17 residues. The DNA for the CDR3 is TGTGCCAGCAGTCAACAGGTGGCGCGGTCAGCGAGGTATGGCTACACCTTC. Translating gives CASSQQVARSARYGYTF.

This clone was seen a few times. This chain links TRBV30 with TRBJ1-2, with 10 nucleotides matching TRBD1. V lost 3 bases to trimming and J lost 10 bases; unmatched junction nucleotides: 5. The CDR3 extends over 12 amino acids. From germline, CDR1 is GTSNPN and CDR2 SVGIG (reference sequence). The CDR3 DNA reads TGTGCCTGGAGCACGGACAGGGGGGACTACACCTTC. It codes for CAWSTDRGDYTF.

V and J are TRBV10-3 and TRBJ2-7; D is uncertain. The CDR3 is 12 amino acids. Trimming left V 3 bases short and J 4 bases short, with 7 bases between. Germline CDR1 ENHRY, CDR2 SYGVKD. The CDR3 reads CAISDVGYEQYF. CDR3 nucleotides: TGTGCCATCAGTGACGTCGGTTACGAGCAGTACTTC.

This clone came up a few times. The J gene is TRBJ1-2, the V gene TRBV9; 9 bases are shared with TRBD1. CDR3 size: 15 residues. Germline V CDR1 and CDR2: SGDLS, YYNGEE. With V trimmed by 4 bases and J by 5 bases, 9 bases remained unmatched. CDR3 residues: CASSPNRGRGYGYTF. The CDR3 bases are TGTGCCAGCAGCCCTAACAGGGGGCGCGGATATGGCTACACCTTC.

A few counts support this clone. J is TRBJ2-7 and V is TRBV7-6; 7 bases match TRBD1. The V gene's germline CDR1 is SGHVS and CDR2 FNYEAQ. The CDR3 length is 14 residues. The ends lost 5 bases at V and 3 bases at J; junction bases unmatched: 7. CDR3 sequence (DNA): TGTGCCAGCAGCCTGGACAGGATGAGCTACGAGCAGTACTTC. Its protein product is CASSLDRMSYEQYF. Full variable domain (missing parts from reference TRBV7-6 and TRBJ2-7): GAGVSQSPRYKVTKRGQDVALRCDPISGHVSLYWYRQALGQGPEFLTYFNYEAQQDKSGLPNDRFSAERPEGSISTLTIQRTEQRDSAMYRCASSLDRMSYEQYFGPGTRLTVT.

The chain combines TRBV12-3 or TRBV12-4 with TRBJ2-1; D gene ambiguous. CDR3 length: 13 residues. The V end lost 2 bases, the J end lost 8 bases, and 10 bases lay between the germline ends. CDR3 in amino acids: CASSLMLGDEQFF. CDR3 in DNA: TGTGCCAGCAGTTTAATGTTGGGCGATGAGCAGTTCTTC.

J is TRBJ1-1 and V is TRBV7-8, with 7 bases identical to TRBD1. Looked up from germline, CDR1 is SGHVS and CDR2 is FQNEAQ. The V segment lost 3 bases and the J segment 3 bases; nucleotides outside the gene matches: 13. This CDR3 is built from 17 residues. CDR3 residues: CASSFLTGQFVHTEAFF. Here the CDR3 DNA reads TGTGCCAGCAGCTTTTTGACAGGGCAATTTGTTCACACTGAAGCTTTCTTT.

The chain employs TRBV6-5 and TRBJ2-7, with 11 bases aligning to TRBD1. The CDR3 is made up of 15 amino acids. V shed 5 bases and J 1 base; nucleotides not matched to a gene: 4. CDR1 is MNHEY and CDR2 is SVGAGI in the germline V gene. The CDR3 coding sequence is TGTGCCAGCAGTACCCGGGACAGGGGGTCCTACGAGCAGTACTTC. Translation gives CASSTRDRGSYEQYF.

Comment on this clone: The junction shows a germline mismatch at one end, possibly a read error. The chain joins TRBV2 to TRBJ1-4, with D maybe TRBD1 (5 bases). The germline CDR1 and CDR2 sequences are SNHLY and FYNNEI. The CDR3 is 12 amino acids. The CDR3 reads CASSDYETARIF. CDR3 nucleotides: TGTGCCAGCAGTGATTACGAGACAGCTAGGATTTTT.

The chain has TRBV30 and TRBJ1-1; D not resolved. The length of the CDR3 is 11 residues. Deletions cut 5 bases from V and 2 bases from J, with 6 bases between. Germline V gene sequence: CDR1 GTSNPN, CDR2 SVGIG (reference sequence). The CDR3 coding sequence is TGTGCCTGGTCAAAAAACACTGAAGCTTTCTTT. Its protein is CAWSKNTEAFF.

This rearrangement joins TRBV7-2 to TRBJ2-1; D remains unclear. CDR1 and CDR2 (germline): SGHTA, FQGNSA. The V and J ends lost 4 bases and 8 bases respectively, with 9 bases between them. The CDR3 loop spans 12 amino acids. CDR3 nucleotides: TGTGCCAGCAGCTACTACACCGATGAGCAGTTCTTC. Its protein is CASSYYTDEQFF. Looking up the rest from reference TRBV7-2 and TRBJ2-1 gives the full variable domain: GAGVSQSPSNKVTEKGKDVELRCDPISGHTALYWYRQSLGQGLEFLIYFQGNSAPDKSGLPSDRFSAERTGGSVSTLTIQRTQQEDSAVYLCASSYYTDEQFFGPGTRLTVL.

CDR3 DNA: TGCGCCAGCAGTGCGGGGCAATACAATGAGCAGTTCTTC. Its translation is CASSAGQYNEQFF. J is TRBJ2-1 and V is TRBV5-1, with D tentatively TRBD2 (6 bases). Trimming cost V 5 bases and J 4 bases, with 10 bases left between them. Germline lookup yields CDR1 SGHRS and CDR2 YFSETQ. The CDR3 runs to 13 residues.

V is TRBV5-1 and J is TRBJ2-3; D might be TRBD1 (5 bases). CDR1 is SGHRS, CDR2 YFSETQ, per germline. Trimming took 4 bases from V and 1 from J, leaving 13 bases between them. CDR3 length: 15 amino acids. The CDR3 sequence: CASSPGRQRTDTQYF. The CDR3 DNA reads as TGCGCCAGCAGCCCCGGCAGACAGCGCACAGATACGCAGTATTTT.

The chain uses TRBV19 and TRBJ1-1; D is undetermined. The CDR3 is 14 amino acids. The V end was cut by 3 bases, the J end by 2 bases, with 10 bases between. Germline V gives CDR1 LNHDA, CDR2 SQIVND (reference sequence). CDR3 loop: CASSISAVNTEAFF. CDR3 nucleotides: TGTGCCAGTAGTATTTCCGCAGTCAACACTGAAGCTTTCTTT.

The chain links TRBV10-3 to TRBJ1-3; 9 bases map to TRBD1. This CDR3 spans 16 amino acids. CDR1 and CDR2 (germline): ENHRY, SYGVKD. The trim removed 4 bases at V and 0 bases at J, leaving 4 bases unmatched. The CDR3 loop is CAISGYRGPSGNTIYF. The CDR3 region has the DNA TGTGCCATCAGTGGGTACAGGGGGCCCTCTGGAAACACCATATATTTT.

V and J are TRBV7-9 and TRBJ1-1; 7 bases agree with TRBD1. The CDR3 consists of 13 residues. The ends lost 4 bases at V and 1 base at J; junction bases unmatched: 0. Per the germline V gene, CDR1 is SEHNR and CDR2 is FQNEAQ (reference sequence). CDR3 region: CASSSGGNTEAFF. The CDR3, as DNA: TGTGCCAGCAGCTCAGGGGGGAACACTGAAGCTTTCTTT. Full variable domain (missing parts from reference TRBV7-9 and TRBJ1-1): DTGVSQNPRHKITKRGQNVTFRCDPISEHNRLYWYRQTLGQGPEFLTYFQNEAQLEKSRLLSDRFSAERPKGSFSTLEIQRTEQGDSAMYLCASSSGGNTEAFFGQGTRLTVV.

V is TRBV19 and J is TRBJ2-7, with D possibly TRBD1 on 6 matching bases. The V end was cut by 2 bases, the J end by 2 bases, with 7 bases between. The CDR3 is made up of 13 amino acids. Germline values: CDR1 LNHDA, CDR2 SQIVND (reference sequence). The CDR3 spells CASSITGTYEQYF. The CDR3 DNA is TGTGCCAGTAGTATAACAGGGACCTACGAGCAGTACTTC.

This chain's CDR3 is CASSLNRGRSGELFF. The CDR3 DNA follows: TGTGCCAGCAGCCTAAACAGGGGACGGTCCGGGGAGCTGTTTTTT. The chain employs TRBV13 and TRBJ2-2; 7 bases fit TRBD1. V shed 5 bases, J shed 6 bases, and the junction held 9 bases outside the gene matches. CDR1 is PRHDT, CDR2 FYEKMQ, per germline (reference sequence). The length of the CDR3 is 15 residues.

On this clone: One end of the junction fails to match germline, which may point to a read error. The V call is TRBV4-1, the J call TRBJ1-6; D may be TRBD1 (6 bases). The CDR3 has 19 residues. Germline lookup yields CDR1 MGHRA and CDR2 YSYEKL. CDR3 residues: CACSPRQAHYFSKNSPLHF. Written as DNA, the CDR3 is TGCGCCTGCAGCCCACGACAGGCTCACTACTTCTCAAAAAATTCACCCCTCCACTTT.

This clone was seen a few times. The J gene is TRBJ2-1, the V gene TRBV6-2 or TRBV6-3, with TRBD1 matching over 7 bases. The CDR3 has 17 amino acids. CDR1 MNHEY and CDR2 SVGEGT come from the germline V gene. Trimming at V came to 0 bases and at J to 6 bases, leaving 11 bases not matched to a gene. CDR3 bases: TGTGCCAGCAGTTACTCTGGCCGACAGGGAATCTTCAATGAGCAGTTCTTC. It codes for CASSYSGRQGIFNEQFF.

This chain links TRBV24-1 with TRBJ2-2, with TRBD1 matching over 7 bases. There are 14 residues in the CDR3. Looked up from germline, CDR1 is KGHDR and CDR2 is SFDVKD. V was pared by 9 bases and J by 5 bases, with 8 bases of the junction left unmatched. The CDR3 is CATSGQPQTGELFF. In nucleotides, the CDR3 is TGTGCCACCTCGGGACAGCCCCAGACCGGGGAGCTGTTTTTT.

J is TRBJ1-6 and V is TRBV6-6, with D unresolved. This CDR3 is built from 19 residues. Trimming removed 6 bases at V and 0 bases at J, with 21 bases between. From germline, CDR1 is MNHNY and CDR2 SVGAGI (reference sequence). The CDR3 protein is CASSSDAGSPSSYNSPLHF. In DNA form, the CDR3 reads TGTGCCAGCAGCTCAGACGCCGGGTCCCCAAGCTCCTATAATTCACCCCTCCACTTT.

The chain links TRBV15 to TRBJ1-4, with D possibly TRBD1 on 6 matching bases. CDR1 and CDR2 from the germline V gene are LNHNV and YYDKDF (reference sequence). This CDR3 contains 15 residues. V lost 0 bases, J lost 7 bases, and 12 bases lay in between. This CDR3 reads CATSRDMGASEKLFF. The CDR3 DNA follows: TGTGCCACCAGCAGAGATATGGGGGCAAGTGAAAAACTGTTTTTT. Full variable domain (missing parts from reference TRBV15 and TRBJ1-4): DAMVIQNPRYQVTQFGKPVTLSCSQTLNHNVMYWYQQKSSQAPKLLFHYYDKDFNNEADTPDNFQSRRPNTSFCFLDIRSPGLGDTAMYLCATSRDMGASEKLFFGSGTQLSVL.